The 17 T cell receptor beta chains below all came from one sample that was sequenced in a study of cytomegalovirus exposure and HLA in healthy donors. Primers: 60 Vbeta forward and 13 Jbeta reverse. The repertoire was sequenced with immunoSEQ multiplex PCR; TCRdb's copy has only in-frame clones and lacks some. The sample holds over 75,000 clones, about 80% seen once. The sequenced sample was PBMCs. The origin of the receptors is a male donor in good health and CMV-seropositive.

CDR3 in amino acids: CASSRGSEGFEPQHF. In nucleotides, the CDR3 is TGTGCCAGCAGTCGAGGGTCCGAGGGTTTCGAGCCCCAGCATTTT. The rearrangement links TRBV7-2 to TRBJ1-5; D is unclear. Germline V lookup: CDR1 SGHTA, CDR2 FQGNSA. This CDR3 is built from 15 residues. Trimming pared 6 bases from V and 8 bases from J, leaving 20 bases between.

This chain links TRBV5-6 with TRBJ2-5; possibly TRBD2 for D (6 bases). This CDR3 comprises 14 residues. Germline lookup yields CDR1 SGHDT and CDR2 YYEEEE. Trimming left V 2 bases short and J 5 bases short, with 13 bases between. The CDR3 DNA sequence: TGTGCCAGCAGCTTTCGCGGGGTAATGGAGACCCAGTACTTC. It codes for CASSFRGVMETQYF. Filled out from reference TRBV5-6 and TRBJ2-5, the complete variable domain reads DAGVTQSPTHLIKTRGQQVTLRCSPKSGHDTVSWYQQALGQGPQFIFQYYEEEERQRGNFPDRFSGHQFPNYSSELNVNALLLGDSALYLCASSFRGVMETQYFGPGTRLLVL.

V gene TRBV19 combines with J gene TRBJ2-3, with a weak D call TRBD1 (7 bases). Trimming removed 5 bases at V and 0 bases at J, with 12 bases between. Germline CDR1 is LNHDA and CDR2 is SQIVND (reference sequence). The CDR3 contains 15 residues. In DNA form, the CDR3 reads TGTGCCAGTAGTTTGACAGGGAGGAGCACAGATACGCAGTATTTT. Amino acid sequence: CASSLTGRSTDTQYF. Combining the CDR3 with reference TRBV19 and TRBJ2-3 gives the whole variable domain DGGITQSPKYLFRKEGQNVTLSCEQNLNHDAMYWYRQDPGQGLRLIYYSQIVNDFQKGDIAEGYSVSREKKESFPLTVTSAQKNPTAFYLCASSLTGRSTDTQYFGPGTRLTVL.

J is TRBJ1-2 and V is TRBV19; D gene unclear. This CDR3 comprises 13 residues. From germline, CDR1 is LNHDA and CDR2 SQIVND (reference sequence). Trimming stripped 3 bases from V and 8 bases from J, with 13 bases between. CDR3: CASSIITAFGYTF. In DNA form, the CDR3 reads TGTGCCAGTAGTATCATAACAGCTTTCGGCTACACCTTC.

The CDR3 sequence is CASSPTGGGRYNEQFF. The CDR3, as DNA: TGTGCCAGCAGCCCAACCGGCGGGGGGCGTTACAATGAGCAGTTCTTC. The rearrangement uses TRBV7-9 and TRBJ2-1, with 8 bases that match TRBD2. The CDR3 loop spans 16 amino acids. With V trimmed by 5 bases and J by 4 bases, 10 bases remained unmatched. The germline CDR1 and CDR2 sequences are SEHNR and FQNEAQ (reference sequence).

This clone was recorded only once. The rearrangement links TRBV4-3 to TRBJ1-1; a weak D match, TRBD1 (6 bases). Trimming left V 5 bases short and J 0 bases short, with 16 bases between. Per germline, CDR1 LGHNA and CDR2 YSLEER. The CDR3 has 16 residues. The CDR3 DNA sequence: TGCGCCAGCAGCTTAGGGGGGGGTTCCTTGAACACTGAAGCTTTCTTT. It encodes CASSLGGGSLNTEAFF.

The genes are TRBV2 and TRBJ2-7; 9 bases are a match to TRBD2. This CDR3 comprises 13 residues. Germline V gene sequence: CDR1 SNHLY, CDR2 FYNNEI. V lost 5 bases to trimming and J lost 3 bases; unmatched junction nucleotides: 2. Here the CDR3 DNA reads TGTGCCAGCAGTCCAGCGGGGGGCTACGAGCAGTACTTC. Its translation: CASSPAGGYEQYF. Drawing the rest from reference TRBV2 and TRBJ2-7, the complete variable domain is EPEVTQTPSHQVTQMGQEVILRCVPISNHLYFYWYRQILGQKVEFLVSFYNNEISEKSEIFDDQFSVERPDGSNFTLKIRSTKLEDSAMYFCASSPAGGYEQYFGPGTRLTVT.

This clone was detected only once. This chain connects TRBV7-9 to TRBJ1-2, with 7 bases that match TRBD1. The CDR3 loop spans 15 amino acids. Germline V gene data show CDR1 as SEHNR and CDR2 as FQNEAQ (reference sequence). V gave up 1 base and J gave up 2 bases; unmatched junction bases: 4. The CDR3 sequence is CASSLVGTANYGYTF. Here the CDR3 DNA reads TGTGCCAGCAGCTTAGTAGGGACAGCAAACTATGGCTACACCTTC.

This clone is deemed medium-sized. The chain links TRBV27 to TRBJ1-1, with no clear D. CDR3 length equals 12 residues. Deletions cut 5 bases from V and 7 bases from J, with 11 bases between. CDR1 and CDR2 (germline): MNHEY, SMNVEV (reference sequence). In nucleotides, the CDR3 is TGTGCCAGCAGTCCCTACCGAGGTGAAGCTTTCTTT. Protein product: CASSPYRGEAFF.

The J gene is TRBJ1-1, the V gene TRBV6-1; D is perhaps TRBD1 (5 bases). Germline CDR1 reads MNHNS; CDR2 reads SASEGT. The CDR3 is 15 amino acids. Trimming took 2 bases from V and 3 from J, leaving 13 bases between them. DNA of the CDR3: TGTGCCAGCAGTGAACCTCAGGGTGGTGACACTGAAGCTTTCTTT. Its protein is CASSEPQGGDTEAFF.

The genes are TRBV7-2 and TRBJ2-7, with D perhaps TRBD2 (6 bases). CDR1 is SGHTA and CDR2 is FQGNSA in the germline V gene. This CDR3 comprises 14 residues. V was shortened by 8 bases and J by 0 bases, with 14 bases between the two germline ends. Here the CDR3 DNA reads TGTGCCAGCCGCAGCCCGGGGGACTCCTACGAGCAGTACTTC. This translates into CASRSPGDSYEQYF.

The chain uses TRBV19 and TRBJ1-2; 7 bases match TRBD1. J lost 3 bases, V lost 5 bases, and 12 bases had no gene match. Germline assignment: CDR1 LNHDA and CDR2 SQIVND (reference sequence). The CDR3 is 16 residues long. The CDR3 nucleotides read TGTGCCAGTAGTTCGATCGGGAGGGGGCGAGACTATGGCTACACCTTC. This translates into CASSSIGRGRDYGYTF. The complete variable domain, with remaining parts taken from reference TRBV19 and TRBJ1-2, reads DGGITQSPKYLFRKEGQNVTLSCEQNLNHDAMYWYRQDPGQGLRLIYYSQIVNDFQKGDIAEGYSVSREKKESFPLTVTSAQKNPTAFYLCASSSIGRGRDYGYTFGSGTRLTVV.

This clone was recorded once. The V and J genes are TRBV28 and TRBJ1-2, with a weak D call TRBD1 (5 bases). Germline V gene data show CDR1 as MDHEN and CDR2 as SYDVKM. The ends were cut back, 7 bases at V and 5 bases at J, with 20 bases in the middle. The CDR3 has 15 residues. CDR3 protein: CASTAGGGFPYGYTF. The CDR3 DNA sequence: TGTGCCAGCACCGCTGGGGGGGGATTCCCTTATGGCTACACCTTC.

The chain is built from TRBV7-9 and TRBJ2-2; D gene ambiguous. The germline V and J ends were trimmed by 1 base and 6 bases, with 3 bases remaining between them. Germline V gene lookup returns CDR1 SEHNR and CDR2 FQNEAQ (reference sequence). The CDR3 has 12 residues. The DNA of the CDR3 is TGTGCCAGCAGCTTAGGAGCCGGGGAGCTGTTTTTT. Its protein is CASSLGAGELFF.

This chain connects TRBV7-2 to TRBJ2-1; the match to TRBD2 covers 8 bases. The V segment lost 5 bases and the J segment 2 bases; nucleotides outside the gene matches: 2. The CDR3 extends over 14 amino acids. Germline-derived CDR1 and CDR2 are SGHTA and FQGNSA. The CDR3 nucleotides are TGTGCCAGCAGCCAGGGACTAGCCTACAATGAGCAGTTCTTC. Protein: CASSQGLAYNEQFF.

V gene TRBV7-8 combines with J gene TRBJ1-2, with D possibly being TRBD1 (6 bases). Germline-derived CDR1 and CDR2 are SGHVS and FQNEAQ. V was trimmed by 4 bases and J by 14 bases, leaving 17 bases between them. This CDR3 has 12 residues. The CDR3 protein is CASSYHSGEGTF. In DNA, the CDR3 is TGTGCCAGCAGCTACCACTCAGGGGAGGGGACCTTC.

The rearrangement joins TRBV5-5 to TRBJ2-5; TRBD2 agrees at 9 bases. This CDR3 is 13 amino acids long. With V trimmed by 2 bases and J by 4 bases, 0 bases remained unmatched. Germline V gene data show CDR1 as SGHKS and CDR2 as YYEKEE (reference sequence). The CDR3 loop reads CASSLLAGETQYF. CDR3 DNA sequence: TGTGCCAGCAGCTTACTAGCGGGAGAGACCCAGTACTTC.